The present T cell receptor (beta chain) was sequenced within a study of blood T cell repertoires in COVID-19. Study as a whole: The United States, Italy and Spain were the sources of the acute and convalescent COVID-19 samples. Nucleic acid was either cDNA or gDNA, and it came from T cells, B-cell-depleted T cells, or PBMCs.

The CDR3 is 16 amino acids. V dropped 2 bases and J dropped 2; count of bases not matched to a gene: 6. In germline, CDR1 is LGHNA, CDR2 YNFKEQ. Authors' methods: Scientists estimated how many nucleated cells there were by amplifying reference gene primers. The table came from immunoSEQ multiplex PCR; TCRdb's copy has only in-frame clones and leaves some out. V and J calls and clone size are those listed in that table; D and trimming were worked out from the DNA. Among tens of thousands of clones listed, over 75% were seen once. This chain links TRBV4-2 with TRBJ2-7, with 10 positions matching TRBD1. The sequencing input was peripheral blood. This sequence originates from a man aged 50 or older with active COVID-19. This CDR3 is CASSQPSGTGAYEQYF. In DNA, the CDR3 is TGTGCCAGCAGCCAACCTTCCGGGACAGGGGCCTACGAGCAGTACTTC.